This TCR beta chain was observed in a study of CD8+ T cells in alopecia areata. Investigators isolated RNA and reverse transcribed it into cDNA to act as the sequencing template. The table came from immunoSEQ multiplex PCR; TCRdb's copy has only in-frame clones and leaves some out. This sample has about 200,000 clones, with around two fifths found just once. After removal of 3 bases from V and 5 bases from J, the junction contained 6 bases not matched to a gene. The CDR3 is 15 residues long. CDR1 and CDR2 from the germline V gene are SGHRS and YFSETQ. Treatment here: oral pan-JAK inhibitor, 5-10 mg twice daily.

The sequence came from a human donor with alopecia areata. The sequenced sample was CD4+ T cells sorted from blood, obtained at week 34, from a patient treated with tofacitinib. The J gene is TRBJ1-2, the V gene TRBV5-1; TRBD1 aligns across 11 bases. This chain's CDR3 is CASSSGQGAWYGYTF. CDR3 sequence (DNA): TGCGCCAGCAGCTCCGGACAGGGGGCTTGGTATGGCTACACCTTC.